Listed below are T cell receptor beta chains from one sample, sequenced in a study of shared clonotypes between healthy human individuals. TCRdb's copy holds only in-frame clones and misses some; the assay was immunoSEQ multiplex PCR. The repertoire has hundreds of thousands of clones, roughly 96% of them found once; the top ten carry under 0.25%. The sequencing sample was made of naive CD8+ T cells sorted from blood. Receptor source: a man younger than 40 in good health. Each CDR3 is given with its conserved first and last residue. The D gene is left open where the match is weak. Rows may omit the clone size; those that give it use once, few, many or a size class.

d_call	v_call	clone_size	j_call	cdr3_aa	cdr3_nt
NA	TRBV10-3	NA	TRBJ1-4	CAISEANEKLFF	TGTGCCATCAGTGAAGCTAATGAAAAACTGTTTTTT
NA	TRBV27	once	TRBJ2-7	CASSFFNGGYEQYF	TGTGCCAGCAGTTTTTTTAACGGGGGATACGAGCAGTACTTC
TRBD2	TRBV29-1	NA	TRBJ2-1	CSVARGDVDEQFF	TGCAGCGTCGCCCGGGGGGATGTGGATGAGCAGTTCTTC
NA	TRBV7-9	NA	TRBJ2-1	CASSLATGLVSSYNEQFF	TGTGCCAGCAGCTTAGCGACGGGACTCGTTAGCTCCTACAATGAGCAGTTCTTC
NA	TRBV28	NA	TRBJ2-7	CASRVQEFYEQYF	TGTGCCAGCAGGGTACAGGAGTTCTACGAGCAGTACTTC
NA	TRBV7-9	NA	TRBJ2-1	CASSPQGGSYNEQFF	TGTGCCAGCAGCCCACAGGGAGGATCCTACAATGAGCAGTTCTTC
NA	TRBV19	NA	TRBJ1-1	CASSMRRDWNTEAFF	TGTGCCAGTAGTATGAGAAGGGATTGGAACACTGAAGCTTTCTTT
NA	TRBV7-2	NA	TRBJ2-7	CASSPGLNSYEQYF	TGTGCCAGCAGCCCGGGACTGAACTCCTACGAGCAGTACTTC
NA	TRBV28	once	TRBJ2-3	CASSFIGHGLGTDTQYF	TGTGCCAGCAGTTTTATCGGTCACGGACTCGGCACAGATACGCAGTATTTT
NA	TRBV18	NA	TRBJ2-1	CASSPYPDNEQFF	TGTGCCAGCTCACCATACCCTGACAATGAGCAGTTCTTC
NA	TRBV4-1	NA	TRBJ1-4	CASSQDWGTYEKLFF	TGCGCCAGCAGCCAAGATTGGGGGACTTATGAAAAACTGTTTTTT
NA	TRBV7-2	NA	TRBJ2-7	CASSFYPGPYEQYF	TGTGCCAGCAGCTTCTACCCGGGACCCTACGAGCAGTACTTC
NA	TRBV30	NA	TRBJ1-1	CAWIAPTGGASEAFF	TGTGCCTGGATTGCCCCAACTGGGGGCGCCTCTGAAGCTTTCTTT
TRBD1	TRBV6-5	NA	TRBJ2-7	CASSYMGTGVYEQYF	TGTGCCAGCAGTTACATGGGGACAGGGGTATACGAGCAGTACTTC
TRBD1	TRBV27	NA	TRBJ1-1	CASSLDRGNTEAFF	TGTGCCAGCAGTTTGGACAGGGGGAACACTGAAGCTTTCTTT
TRBD2	TRBV28	NA	TRBJ2-3	CASSPRTSGYTDTQYF	TGTGCCAGCAGTCCCCGGACTAGCGGGTATACAGATACGCAGTATTTT
NA	TRBV27	NA	TRBJ2-2	CASSFLGDNTGELFF	TGTGCCAGCAGTTTCCTCGGGGACAACACCGGGGAGCTGTTTTTT
NA	TRBV28	NA	TRBJ1-5	CASSGDRASGPQHF	TGTGCCAGCAGTGGCGATCGGGCCTCAGGGCCCCAGCATTTT
NA	TRBV29-1	NA	TRBJ2-7	CSYRDEAYEQYF	TGCAGCTACCGGGACGAAGCCTACGAGCAGTACTTC
TRBD1	TRBV4-2	NA	TRBJ2-3	CASSRDRDVDTQYF	TGTGCCAGCAGCCGGGACAGGGATGTGGATACGCAGTATTTT
TRBD2	TRBV13	NA	TRBJ2-2	CASSLGPRTSADTGELFF	TGTGCCAGCAGCTTAGGCCCCCGGACTAGCGCTGACACCGGGGAGCTGTTTTTT
NA	TRBV6-5	NA	TRBJ2-4	CASSYGGKGAKNIQYF	TGTGCCAGCAGTTACGGAGGAAAGGGAGCCAAAAACATTCAGTACTTC
NA	TRBV6-5	NA	TRBJ2-1	CASSAGGGIYNEQFF	TGTGCCAGCAGTGCAGGGGGGGGGATATACAATGAGCAGTTCTTC
NA	TRBV7-9	NA	TRBJ2-1	CASSRSGAGGRIREFF	TGTGCCAGCAGCCGCAGTGGTGCAGGAGGCCGTATCAGAGAGTTCTTC
NA	TRBV15	NA	TRBJ2-5	CATSRDRSQETQYF	TGTGCCACCAGCAGAGATCGGTCCCAAGAGACCCAGTACTTC
NA	TRBV18	NA	TRBJ2-2	CASSPPPIWDTGELFF	TGTGCCAGCTCACCACCCCCTATCTGGGACACCGGGGAGCTGTTTTTT
NA	TRBV7-8	NA	TRBJ2-7	CASSFGVPGSPYEQYF	TGTGCCAGCAGCTTTGGTGTGCCGGGTAGTCCCTACGAGCAGTACTTC
NA	TRBV9	NA	TRBJ1-3	CASSANPRFSGNTIYF	TGTGCCAGCAGCGCCAACCCCCGATTCTCTGGAAACACCATATATTTT
NA	TRBV4-1	NA	TRBJ2-7	CASSQVGAIEQYF	TGCGCCAGCAGCCAAGTTGGTGCTATCGAGCAGTACTTC